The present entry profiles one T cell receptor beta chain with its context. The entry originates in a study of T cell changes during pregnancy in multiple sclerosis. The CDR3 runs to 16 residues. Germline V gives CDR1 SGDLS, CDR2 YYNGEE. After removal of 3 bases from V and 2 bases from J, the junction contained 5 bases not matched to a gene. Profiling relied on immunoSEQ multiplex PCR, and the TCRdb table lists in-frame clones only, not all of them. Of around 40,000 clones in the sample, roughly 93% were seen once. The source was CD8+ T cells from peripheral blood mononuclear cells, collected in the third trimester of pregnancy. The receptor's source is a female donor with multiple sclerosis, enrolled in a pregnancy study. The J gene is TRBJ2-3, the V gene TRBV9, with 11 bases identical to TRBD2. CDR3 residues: CASSGLAGGDTDTQYF. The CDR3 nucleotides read TGTGCCAGCAGCGGCTTAGCGGGGGGGGACACAGATACGCAGTATTTT.